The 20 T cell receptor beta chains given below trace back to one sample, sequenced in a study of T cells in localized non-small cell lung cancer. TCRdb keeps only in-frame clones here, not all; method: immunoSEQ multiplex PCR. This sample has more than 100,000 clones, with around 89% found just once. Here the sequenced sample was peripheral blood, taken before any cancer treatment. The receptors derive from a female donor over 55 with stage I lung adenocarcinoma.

The CDR3 DNA reads TGCGCCAGCAGACAGACAGGGGGCGCGGGCACCGGGGAGCTGTTTTTT. Translated: CASRQTGGAGTGELFF. V gene TRBV5-1 combines with J gene TRBJ2-2, with TRBD1 matching 10 bases. CDR3 size: 16 residues. The J segment lost 4 bases and the V segment lost 5 bases, leaving 8 bases of the junction unmatched. Germline lookup yields CDR1 SGHRS and CDR2 YFSETQ.

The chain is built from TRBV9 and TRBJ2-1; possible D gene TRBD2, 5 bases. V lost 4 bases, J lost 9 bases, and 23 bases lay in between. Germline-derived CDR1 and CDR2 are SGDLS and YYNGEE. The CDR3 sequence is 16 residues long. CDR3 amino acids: CASSFQTGVQFGEQFF. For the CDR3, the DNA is TGTGCCAGCAGCTTCCAAACCGGGGTACAGTTCGGTGAGCAGTTCTTC.

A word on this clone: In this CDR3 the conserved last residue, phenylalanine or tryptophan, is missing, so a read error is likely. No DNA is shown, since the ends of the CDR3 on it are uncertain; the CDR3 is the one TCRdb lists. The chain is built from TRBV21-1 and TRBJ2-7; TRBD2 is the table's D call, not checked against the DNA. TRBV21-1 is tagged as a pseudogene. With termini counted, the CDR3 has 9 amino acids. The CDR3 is CASSPGEQL.

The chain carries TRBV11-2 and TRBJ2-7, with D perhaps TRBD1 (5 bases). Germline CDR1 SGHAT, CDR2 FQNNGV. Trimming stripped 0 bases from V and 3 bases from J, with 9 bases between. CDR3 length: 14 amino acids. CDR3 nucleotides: TGTGCCAGCAGCTTAGATAGGGGCGGCTACGAGCAGTACTTC. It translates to CASSLDRGGYEQYF.

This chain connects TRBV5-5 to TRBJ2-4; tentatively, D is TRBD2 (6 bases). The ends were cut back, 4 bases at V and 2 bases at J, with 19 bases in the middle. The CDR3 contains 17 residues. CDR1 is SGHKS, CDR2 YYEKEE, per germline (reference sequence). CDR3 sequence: CASSRGVAGWTKNIQYF. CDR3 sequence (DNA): TGTGCCAGCAGCAGGGGAGTGGCGGGGTGGACCAAAAACATTCAGTACTTC.

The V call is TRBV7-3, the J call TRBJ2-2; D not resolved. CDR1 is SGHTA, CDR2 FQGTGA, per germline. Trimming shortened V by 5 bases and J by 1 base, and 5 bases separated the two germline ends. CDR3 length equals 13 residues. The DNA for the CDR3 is TGTGCCAGCAGCCTGATGAACACCGGGGAGCTGTTTTTT. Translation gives CASSLMNTGELFF.

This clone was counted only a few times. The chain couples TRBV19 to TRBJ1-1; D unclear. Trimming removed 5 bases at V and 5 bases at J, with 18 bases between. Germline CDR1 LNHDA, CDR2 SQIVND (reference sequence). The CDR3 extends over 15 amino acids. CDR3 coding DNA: TGTGCCAGTAGTGTTCGACCCCTTACGAGGACTGAAGCTTTCTTT. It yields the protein CASSVRPLTRTEAFF.

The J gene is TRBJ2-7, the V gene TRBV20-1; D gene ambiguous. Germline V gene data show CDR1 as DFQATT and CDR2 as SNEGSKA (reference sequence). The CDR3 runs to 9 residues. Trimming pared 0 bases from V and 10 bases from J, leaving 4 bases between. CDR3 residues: CSARDNQYF. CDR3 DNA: TGCAGTGCTAGAGATAACCAGTACTTC.

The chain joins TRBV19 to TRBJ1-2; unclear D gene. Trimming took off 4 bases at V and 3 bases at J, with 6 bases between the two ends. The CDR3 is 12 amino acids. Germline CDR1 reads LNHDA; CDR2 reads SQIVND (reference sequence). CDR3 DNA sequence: TGTGCCAGTAGTACCCGGGACTATGGCTACACCTTC. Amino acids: CASSTRDYGYTF. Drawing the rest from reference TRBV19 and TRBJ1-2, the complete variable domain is DGGITQSPKYLFRKEGQNVTLSCEQNLNHDAMYWYRQDPGQGLRLIYYSQIVNDFQKGDIAEGYSVSREKKESFPLTVTSAQKNPTAFYLCASSTRDYGYTFGSGTRLTVV.

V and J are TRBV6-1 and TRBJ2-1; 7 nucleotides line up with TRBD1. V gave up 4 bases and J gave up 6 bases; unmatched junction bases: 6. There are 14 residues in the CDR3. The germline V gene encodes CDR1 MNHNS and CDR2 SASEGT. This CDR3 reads CASSGPGTVNEQFF. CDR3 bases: TGTGCCAGCAGTGGCCCTGGGACAGTCAATGAGCAGTTCTTC.

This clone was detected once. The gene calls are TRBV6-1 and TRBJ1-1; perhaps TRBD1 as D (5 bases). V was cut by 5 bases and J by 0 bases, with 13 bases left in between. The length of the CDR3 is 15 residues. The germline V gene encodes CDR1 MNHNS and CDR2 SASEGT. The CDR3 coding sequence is TGTGCCAGCAGTTGGGGCAGGCCTATGAACACTGAAGCTTTCTTT. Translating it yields CASSWGRPMNTEAFF.

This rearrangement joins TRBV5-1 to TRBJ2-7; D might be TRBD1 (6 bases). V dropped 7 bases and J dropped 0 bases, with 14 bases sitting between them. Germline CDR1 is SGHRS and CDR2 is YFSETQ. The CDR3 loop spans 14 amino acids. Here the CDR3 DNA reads TGCGCCAGCTCCGGGACATTTAGCTCCTACGAGCAGTACTTC. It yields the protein CASSGTFSSYEQYF.

The CDR3 spells CASSSRNTGELFF. The DNA of the CDR3 is TGTGCCAGCAGTTCAAGGAACACCGGGGAGCTGTTTTTT. V and J are TRBV28 and TRBJ2-2; D call uncertain. The CDR3 has 13 amino acids. Germline loops: CDR1 MDHEN, CDR2 SYDVKM. Trimming left V 4 bases short and J 1 base short, with 4 bases between.

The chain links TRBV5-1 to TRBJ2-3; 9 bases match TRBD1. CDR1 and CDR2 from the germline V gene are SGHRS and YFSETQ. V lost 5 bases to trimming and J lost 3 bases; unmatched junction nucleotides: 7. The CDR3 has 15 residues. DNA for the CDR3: TGCGCCAGCAGTGCAACAGGGGGCAGGACAGATACGCAGTATTTT. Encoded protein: CASSATGGRTDTQYF.

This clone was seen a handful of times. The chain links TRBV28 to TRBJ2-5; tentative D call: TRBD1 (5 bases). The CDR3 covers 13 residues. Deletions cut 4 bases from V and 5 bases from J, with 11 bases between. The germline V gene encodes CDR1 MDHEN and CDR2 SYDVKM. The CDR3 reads CASSYQGRETQYF. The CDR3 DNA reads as TGTGCCAGCAGTTACCAGGGCAGGGAGACCCAGTACTTC.

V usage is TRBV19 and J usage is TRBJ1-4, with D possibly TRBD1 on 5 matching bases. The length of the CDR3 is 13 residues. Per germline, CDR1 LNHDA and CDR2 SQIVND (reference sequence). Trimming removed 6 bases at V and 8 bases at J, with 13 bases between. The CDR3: CASRSGGLEKLFF. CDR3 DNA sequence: TGTGCCAGTAGGTCGGGGGGATTGGAAAAACTGTTTTTT.

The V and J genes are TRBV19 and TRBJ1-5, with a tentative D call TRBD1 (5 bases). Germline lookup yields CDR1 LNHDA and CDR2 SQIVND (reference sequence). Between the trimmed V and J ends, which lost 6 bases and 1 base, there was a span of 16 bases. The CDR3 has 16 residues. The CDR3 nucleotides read TGTGCCAGTAGGCCGAGGGGCAGGGAGAGCAATCAGCCCCAGCATTTT. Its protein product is CASRPRGRESNQPQHF.

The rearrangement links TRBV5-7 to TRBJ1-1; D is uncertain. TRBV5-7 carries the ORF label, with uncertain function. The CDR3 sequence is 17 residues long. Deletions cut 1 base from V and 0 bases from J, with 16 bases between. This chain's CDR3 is CASSLRAGSLLNTEAFF. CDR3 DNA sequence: TGTGCCAGCAGCTTGAGGGCTGGGAGCCTCTTGAACACTGAAGCTTTCTTT.

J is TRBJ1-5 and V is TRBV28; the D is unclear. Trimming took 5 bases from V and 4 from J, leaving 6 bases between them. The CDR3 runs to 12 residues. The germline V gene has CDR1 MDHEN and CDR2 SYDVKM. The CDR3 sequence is CASSISNQPQHF. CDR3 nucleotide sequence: TGTGCCAGCAGTATCTCGAATCAGCCCCAGCATTTT.

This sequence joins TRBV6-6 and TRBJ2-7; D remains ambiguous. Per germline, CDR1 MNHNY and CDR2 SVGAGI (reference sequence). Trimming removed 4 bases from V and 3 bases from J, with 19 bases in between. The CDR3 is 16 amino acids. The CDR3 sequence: CASSSLGRTRDYEQYF. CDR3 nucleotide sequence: TGTGCCAGCAGTTCCCTCGGAAGGACCAGAGACTACGAGCAGTACTTC.